This TCR beta chain was retrieved from a study of blood T cell repertoires in COVID-19 (dated by TCRdb to about 2020). For context, the study as a whole: Samples from collaborators originated in the United States, Italy and Spain and spanned both the acute and convalescent phases of COVID-19. The material from the prospective study consisted of cDNA or gDNA derived from T cells, B-cell-depleted T cells, or PBMCs. The dataset comprised deeply sampled blood TCRbeta repertoires from subjects exposed to, actively infected with, or recovered from COVID-19. The repertoires were released in a freely available public database meant as a resource for research on the immune response to SARS-CoV-2. Samples were obtained from the ongoing ImmuneRACE study (first 160 participants) and from 1,254 subjects provided by 6 global collaborators. A de-identified subject ID, COVID-19 status, age in years and sex were almost always included in the sample metadata. Where available, HLA class I and class II types were obtained from metadata supplied by the sample provider rather than from assay-based typing.

The immunoSEQ Assay, a bias-controlled multiplex PCR, was used to amplify TCRbeta CDR3 regions from genomic DNA. In the original analysis: Within the assay, amplification of reference gene primers was used to estimate how many nucleated cells each sample contained. Sequence reads were collapsed and filtered to measure the absolute abundance of every unique TCRbeta CDR3 rearrangement. For each sample, productive Simpson clonality was calculated as the square root of Simpson's diversity index across productive rearrangements. Held by TCRdb, this immuneACCESS table contains in-frame sequences only and omits some clones. Under half of the omission traces to an unresolved V gene where checked; the cause of the rest is unknown. That table supplies the V and J calls and clone size; D and trimming were determined from the DNA. This sample comprises over 400,000 clones, less than 90% of them detected only once. In total, the top ten clones hold around 8% of the sample.

Concerning this clone itself: The clone's antigen remains unknown. Base qualities were left out, and no much larger clone turns up one base away.

In the prospective study, participants were roughly 18 to 89 years old, resided in about two dozen geographic areas of the United States, and were enrolled through a virtual design. To assign participants to cohorts, the prospective study relied on clinical history that participants themselves reported in a screening survey and a study questionnaire. Recovered participants in ImmuneRACE Cohort 3 were defined as having two consecutive negative NP/OP PCR tests, clearance from a healthcare professional, or resolution of symptoms. In the prospective study, whole blood, serum and a nasopharyngeal or oropharyngeal swab were collected from each participant by mobile phlebotomists. Participants in the prospective study had the option to provide additional blood draws and questionnaires over a roughly two-month period. Before DNA extraction, prospective study blood samples were shipped either frozen or at room temperature.

Broad study findings and their caveats: How much clinical and demographic metadata was included differed by source and by participant, and the metadata was provided uncurated.

V and J lose 7 bases and 3 bases, and a span of 24 bases separates them. The CDR3 measures 17 amino acids from cysteine to phenylalanine. The entry retains the CDR3 DNA only, 51 bases that are in frame from base 1. According to the germline V gene (reference sequence), CDR1 reads GTSNPN and CDR2 reads SVGIG. Recombination joined TRBV30 with TRBJ2-2; the best D guess is TRBD2, with 6 bases matching. The sequencing sample was made of PBMCs or T cells enriched from blood (not recorded which). The TCR originated in a woman aged 60-75 years who had recovered from COVID-19. In nucleotides, the sequence is TGTGCCTCCACATTAAGAAATCAGGAGGGCTACACCGGGGAGCTGTTTTTT. Translated, it gives CASTLRNQEGYTGELFF.